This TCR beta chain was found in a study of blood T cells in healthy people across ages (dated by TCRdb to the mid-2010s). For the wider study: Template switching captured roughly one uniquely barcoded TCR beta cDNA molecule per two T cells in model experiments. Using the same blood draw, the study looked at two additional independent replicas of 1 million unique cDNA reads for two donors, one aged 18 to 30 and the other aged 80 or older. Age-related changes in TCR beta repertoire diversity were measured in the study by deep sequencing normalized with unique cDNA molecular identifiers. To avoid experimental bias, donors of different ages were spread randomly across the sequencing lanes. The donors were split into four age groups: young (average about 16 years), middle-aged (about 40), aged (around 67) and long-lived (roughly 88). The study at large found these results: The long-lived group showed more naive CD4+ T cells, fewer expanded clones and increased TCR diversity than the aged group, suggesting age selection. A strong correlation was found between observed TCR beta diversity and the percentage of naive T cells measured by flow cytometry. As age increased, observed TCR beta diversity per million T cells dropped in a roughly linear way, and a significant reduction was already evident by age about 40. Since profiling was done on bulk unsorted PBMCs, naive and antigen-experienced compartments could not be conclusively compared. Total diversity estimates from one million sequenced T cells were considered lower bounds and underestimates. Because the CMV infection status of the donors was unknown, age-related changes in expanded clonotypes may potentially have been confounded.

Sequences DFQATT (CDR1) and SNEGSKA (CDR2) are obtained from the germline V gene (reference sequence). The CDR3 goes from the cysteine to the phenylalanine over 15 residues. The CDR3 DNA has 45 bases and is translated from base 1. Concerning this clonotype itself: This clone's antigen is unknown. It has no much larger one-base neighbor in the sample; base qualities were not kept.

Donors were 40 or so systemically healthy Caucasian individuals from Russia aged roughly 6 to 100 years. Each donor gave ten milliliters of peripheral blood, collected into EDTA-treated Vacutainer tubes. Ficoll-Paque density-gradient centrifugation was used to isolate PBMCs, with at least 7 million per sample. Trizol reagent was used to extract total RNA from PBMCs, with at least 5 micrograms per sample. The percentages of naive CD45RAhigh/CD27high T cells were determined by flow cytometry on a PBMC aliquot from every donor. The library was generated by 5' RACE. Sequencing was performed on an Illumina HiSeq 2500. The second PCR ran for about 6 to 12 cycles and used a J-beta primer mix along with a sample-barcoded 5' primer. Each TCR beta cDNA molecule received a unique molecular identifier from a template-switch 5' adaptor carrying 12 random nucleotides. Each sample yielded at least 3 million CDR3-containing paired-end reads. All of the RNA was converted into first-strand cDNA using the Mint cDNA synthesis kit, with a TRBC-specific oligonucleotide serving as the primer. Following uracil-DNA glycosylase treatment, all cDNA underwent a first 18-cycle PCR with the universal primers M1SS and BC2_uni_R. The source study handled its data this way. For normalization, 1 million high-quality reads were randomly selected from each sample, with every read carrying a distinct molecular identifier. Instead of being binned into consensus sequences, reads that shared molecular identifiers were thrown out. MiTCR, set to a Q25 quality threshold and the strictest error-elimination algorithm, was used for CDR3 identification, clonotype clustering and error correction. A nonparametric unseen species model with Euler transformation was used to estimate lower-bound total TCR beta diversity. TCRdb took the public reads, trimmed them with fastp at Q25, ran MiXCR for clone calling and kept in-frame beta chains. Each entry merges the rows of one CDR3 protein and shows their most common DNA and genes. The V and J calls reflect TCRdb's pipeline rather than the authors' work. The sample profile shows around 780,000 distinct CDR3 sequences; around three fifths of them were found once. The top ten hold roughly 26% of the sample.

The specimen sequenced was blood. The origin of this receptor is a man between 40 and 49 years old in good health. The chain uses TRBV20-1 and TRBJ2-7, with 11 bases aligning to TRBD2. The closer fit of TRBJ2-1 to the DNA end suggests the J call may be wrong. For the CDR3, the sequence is CSARHAGTSGNEQFF. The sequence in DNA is TGCAGTGCTAGACACGCCGGGACTAGCGGCAATGAGCAGTTCTTC.